This is a list of T cell receptor beta chains from one sample in a study of blood T cells in healthy people across ages. In TCRdb, the 5' RACE reads were re-called with MiXCR into one record per CDR3 protein. The sample yields nearly 800,000 distinct CDR3 sequences, around three fifths seen once. The sample consisted of blood. These receptors were collected from a man between 35 and 55 years old in good health. The CDR3 runs from the conserved cysteine through the conserved F or W.

V,CDR3
TRBV5-1,CASSLDPGALNYGYTF
TRBV12-3/TRBV12-4,CASRTVPWTSGITRKQYNEQFF
TRBV7-3,CAPSRTGWPTNQPQHF
TRBV9,CASSGLAGGVLKNIQYF
TRBV28,CASSSPPPATGSGYTF
TRBV28,CASRSENYEQYF
TRBV28,CASSLRPSGRRTDTQYF
TRBV7-2,CASSLAQAGGQSQYF
TRBV6-2/TRBV6-3,CASSYSSPGGSYTGELFF
TRBV5-1,CASSLGSNRGLGELFF